Following are 9 T cell receptor beta chains from one sample sequenced in a study of blood T cell repertoires in COVID-19. Produced via immunoSEQ multiplex PCR; TCRdb's table is partial and in-frame only. The data show over 150,000 clones, around 84% seen once. The sequenced sample was peripheral blood. The source of these receptors is a man in his fifties or sixties with active or convalescent COVID-19.

The chain links TRBV24-1 to TRBJ2-1; 11 bases are shared with TRBD2. Trimming at V came to 4 bases and at J to 5 bases, leaving 3 bases not matched to a gene. Germline V CDR1 and CDR2: KGHDR, SFDVKD. This CDR3 contains 15 residues. CDR3 nucleotide sequence: TGTGCCACCAGTGAATCACTAGCGGGGGACAATGAGCAGTTCTTC. It is translated as CATSESLAGDNEQFF.

The V gene is TRBV6-2 or TRBV6-3, the J gene TRBJ2-3; a weak D match, TRBD2 (6 bases). CDR3 length: 14 residues. V shed 4 bases and J shed 1 base, with 9 bases lying between them. From germline, CDR1 is MNHEY and CDR2 SVGEGT. The chain's CDR3 is CASSWLAGTDTQYF. Here the CDR3 DNA reads TGTGCCAGCAGTTGGTTAGCGGGCACAGATACGCAGTATTTT.

The V call is TRBV9, the J call TRBJ1-2, with TRBD1 matching 7 bases. The CDR3 is made up of 14 amino acids. CDR1 is SGDLS, CDR2 YYNGEE, per germline. J lost 3 bases, V lost 3 bases, and 5 bases had no gene match. CDR3 DNA sequence: TGTGCCAGCAGCGAGGGACAGTTCGACTATGGCTACACCTTC. Translated: CASSEGQFDYGYTF.

The rearrangement uses TRBV4-1 and TRBJ2-3; TRBD2 aligns across 9 bases. CDR3 length: 18 amino acids. V gave up 7 bases and J gave up 4 bases; unmatched junction bases: 18. Germline-derived CDR1 and CDR2 are MGHRA and YSYEKL. CDR3 DNA sequence: TGCGCCAGCACAGCTGGTCTAGCGGGGTGGGACTACTCAGATACGCAGTATTTT. Translating gives CASTAGLAGWDYSDTQYF.

The V call is TRBV7-9, the J call TRBJ1-3; D may be TRBD1 (6 bases). V was clipped by 5 bases and J by 2 bases, with 10 bases between them. The CDR3 contains 14 residues. Per the germline V gene, CDR1 is SEHNR and CDR2 is FQNEAQ (reference sequence). This chain's CDR3 is CASSQGTTGNTIYF. The CDR3 DNA reads TGTGCCAGCAGCCAGGGGACCACTGGAAACACCATATATTTT.

The CDR3 coding sequence is TGTGCCAGCAGCTCAGCTTCCCGACAGGAAATCAATGAGCAGTTCTTC. Protein: CASSSASRQEINEQFF. The chain uses TRBV5-6 and TRBJ2-1; a possible D gene is TRBD1 (6 bases). Germline assignment: CDR1 SGHDT and CDR2 YYEEEE. The CDR3 consists of 16 residues. Trimming stripped 3 bases from V and 6 bases from J, with 19 bases between. The entire variable domain, with the rest obtained from reference TRBV5-6 and TRBJ2-1, is as follows: DAGVTQSPTHLIKTRGQQVTLRCSPKSGHDTVSWYQQALGQGPQFIFQYYEEEERQRGNFPDRFSGHQFPNYSSELNVNALLLGDSALYLCASSSASRQEINEQFFGPGTRLTVL.

The chain employs TRBV5-6 and TRBJ1-4; TRBD1 might be the D (5 bases). Trimming shortened V by 2 bases and J by 4 bases, and 9 bases separated the two germline ends. Germline values: CDR1 SGHDT, CDR2 YYEEEE. This CDR3 contains 14 residues. Written as DNA, the CDR3 is TGTGCCAGCAGCTTTTCAGGGCGTAATGAAAAACTGTTTTTT. This encodes CASSFSGRNEKLFF.

The chain uses TRBV29-1 and TRBJ2-2; TRBD2 agrees at 13 bases. V was clipped by 7 bases and J by 1 base; unmatched bases: 3. Germline-derived CDR1 and CDR2 are SQVTM and ANQGSEA. The CDR3 is 15 residues long. The CDR3 coding sequence is TGCAGCGCTCGACTAGCGGGGGGGAACACCGGGGAGCTGTTTTTT. Protein product: CSARLAGGNTGELFF.

The chain carries TRBV25-1 and TRBJ1-3; tentative D call: TRBD1 (5 bases). The V end lost 1 base, the J end lost 4 bases, and 11 bases lay between the germline ends. CDR1 and CDR2 from the germline V gene are MGHDK and SYGVNS. The CDR3 contains 15 residues. CDR3 coding DNA: TGTGCCAGCAGTGAATGGGCAGGGATCGGAAACACCATATATTTT. Protein product: CASSEWAGIGNTIYF.